This TCR beta chain was retrieved from a study of T cell changes during pregnancy in multiple sclerosis (dated by TCRdb to between 2019 and 2020). Study-wide context: In women with multiple sclerosis, the researchers looked at how the T cell repertoire shifted as pregnancy progressed.

Turning to this clone: What this receptor recognizes is not known. Base qualities are not recorded, but no much larger clone differs from it by a single base.

The method was the immunoSEQ multiplex PCR assay. What TCRdb holds here is the immuneACCESS table cut down to in-frame rearrangements. Part of the clones is not present; checked against another copy, under half of the missing clones reflect an unresolved V gene, and the others are unexplained. The sample records 80,000 or so clones, about 90% of which are singletons. Jointly, the top ten make up 2.5% to 3% of the sample. Taken from cysteine to phenylalanine, the CDR3 has 13 residues. Here the CDR3 DNA is all that survives: 39 bases in frame from base 1. Sequences SGHDT (CDR1) and YYEEEE (CDR2) are obtained from the germline V gene. Relative to germline, V is 1 base shorter and J is 1 base shorter, with 4 bases between their ends.

The receptor chain draws on TRBV5-6 and TRBJ2-3; too little of a D gene remains to name it. This specimen consisted of peripheral blood, obtained before pregnancy. This receptor was obtained from a female donor with multiple sclerosis, enrolled in a pregnancy study. The CDR3 loop reads CASSLIGTDTQYF. The DNA reads TGTGCCAGCAGCTTGATCGGCACAGATACGCAGTATTTT.